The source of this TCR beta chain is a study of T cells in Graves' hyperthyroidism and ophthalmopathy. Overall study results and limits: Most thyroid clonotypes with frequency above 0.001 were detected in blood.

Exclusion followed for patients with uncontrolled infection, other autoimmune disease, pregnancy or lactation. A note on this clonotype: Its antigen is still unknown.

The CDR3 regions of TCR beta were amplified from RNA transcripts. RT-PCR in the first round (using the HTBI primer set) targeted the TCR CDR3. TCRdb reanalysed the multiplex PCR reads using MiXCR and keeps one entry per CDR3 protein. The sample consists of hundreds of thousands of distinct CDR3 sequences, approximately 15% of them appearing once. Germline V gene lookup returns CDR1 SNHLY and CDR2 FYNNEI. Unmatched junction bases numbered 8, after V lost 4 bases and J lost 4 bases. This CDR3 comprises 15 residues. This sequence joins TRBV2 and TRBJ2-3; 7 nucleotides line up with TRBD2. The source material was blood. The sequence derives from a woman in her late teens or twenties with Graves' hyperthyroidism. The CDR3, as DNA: TGTGCCAGCAGTGGGCTAGCGGCCGGGGCAGATACGCAGTATTTT. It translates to CASSGLAAGADTQYF.